This T cell receptor (beta chain) was observed in a study of T cells after yellow fever vaccination. V gave up 4 bases and J gave up 2 bases, with 7 bases separating them. Germline assignment: CDR1 SQVTM and CDR2 ANQGSEA. The CDR3 runs 12 residues. 5'RACE template switching generated TCR cDNA, adding a universal primer site and UMIs. A single record per CDR3 protein comes from TCRdb applying MiXCR to the 5' RACE reads. The profile shows 300,000 to 400,000 distinct CDR3 sequences, roughly 6.1% of them singletons. This clonotype was counted many times. Its antigen remains unidentified. General study results and limits: A large majority of primary-vaccination clones showed up again after the booster (96% CD4, approximately 90% CD8). Peaking on day 5 versus 15, the secondary response was faster but weaker.

The J gene is TRBJ2-3, the V gene TRBV29-1; no firm D call. The sequence was collected from a man aged 25-40 years who received the YFV17D yellow fever vaccine. This material consisted of PBMCs, taken 5 days after the yellow fever booster vaccination. In nucleotides, the CDR3 is TGCAGCGTTGCGGAGTACACAGATACGCAGTATTTT. This sequence encodes CSVAEYTDTQYF.